This T cell receptor beta chain is from a study of shared clonotypes between healthy human individuals. Study observations and caveats: Lower generation probabilities were found for non-shared clonotypes than for those shared by all four donors.

Some clones are missing from TCRdb's copy, which holds only in-frame ones; the method was immunoSEQ multiplex PCR. The sample carries 2,100,000 or so clones, approximately 96% recorded once. With regard to this clone: Antigen unknown.

Trimming cost V 5 bases and J 2 bases; bases outside gene matches: 2. Germline CDR1 SGHNT, CDR2 YENEEA. The CDR3 covers 13 residues. The material sequenced was naive CD4+ T cells sorted from blood. Subset specified: CD45RA+ positively selected. This clonotype originated in a man younger than 35 in good health. The chain carries TRBV11-3 and TRBJ2-5, with TRBD1 matching over 7 bases. The CDR3 DNA is TGTGCCAGCAGCCCGGGACAGCAAGAGACCCAGTACTTC. Translation: CASSPGQQETQYF.